The subject of this entry is one TCR beta chain. Its target is not known. This entry is derived from a study of T cells in Graves' hyperthyroidism and ophthalmopathy. Study results and limitations: Expanded thyroid clonotypes (above 0.001) were mostly also found in blood.

Graves' hyperthyroidism was deemed stable absent ophthalmopathy progression within 18 months. Lactation, pregnancy, other autoimmune disease or uncontrolled infection excluded patients. Amplification targeted TCR beta CDR3 regions from RNA transcripts. Primed by the HTBI set, a first-round RT-PCR was run on the TCR CDR3. TCRdb independently ran MiXCR on the multiplex PCR reads; one entry per CDR3 protein. The sample yields over 700,000 distinct CDR3 sequences, more than 30% seen once. The clonotype comes from a man aged 18 to 29 with Graves' hyperthyroidism. Material: blood.

The CDR3 protein is CASMGQGRTGELFF. The CDR3 DNA sequence: TGTGCCAGCATGGGACAGGGAAGAACCGGGGAGCTGTTTTTT. The chain couples TRBV9 to TRBJ2-2, with 9 bases fitting TRBD1. The CDR3 loop spans 14 amino acids. CDR1 SGDLS and CDR2 YYNGEE come from the germline V gene. The trim removed 6 bases at V and 5 bases at J, leaving 5 bases unmatched.